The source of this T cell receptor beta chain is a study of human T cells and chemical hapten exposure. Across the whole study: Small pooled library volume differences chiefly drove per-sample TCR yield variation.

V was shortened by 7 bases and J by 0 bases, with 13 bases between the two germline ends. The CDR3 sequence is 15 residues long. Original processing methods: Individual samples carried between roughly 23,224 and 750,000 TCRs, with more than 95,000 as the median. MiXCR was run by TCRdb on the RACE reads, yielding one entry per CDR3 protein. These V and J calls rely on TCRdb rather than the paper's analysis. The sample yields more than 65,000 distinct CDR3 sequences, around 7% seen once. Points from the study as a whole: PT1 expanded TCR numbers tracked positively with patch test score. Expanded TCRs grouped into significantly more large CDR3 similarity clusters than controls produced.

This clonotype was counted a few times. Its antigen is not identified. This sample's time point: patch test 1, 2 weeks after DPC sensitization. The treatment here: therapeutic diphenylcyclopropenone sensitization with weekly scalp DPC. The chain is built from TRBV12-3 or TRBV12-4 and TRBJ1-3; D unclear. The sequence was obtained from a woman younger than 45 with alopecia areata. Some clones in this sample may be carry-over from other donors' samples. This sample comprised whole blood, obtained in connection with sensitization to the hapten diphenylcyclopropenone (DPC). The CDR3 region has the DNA TGTGCCAGCACTTCTCGGGGAACCTCTGGAAACACCATATATTTT. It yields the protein CASTSRGTSGNTIYF.